Following are 16 T cell receptor beta chains from one sample sequenced in a study of control samples from healthy donors and cancer patients. Libraries were prepared by immunoSEQ multiplex PCR; TCRdb keeps only in-frame clonotypes and omits some of them. Counted here are about 270,000 clones, over 75% occurring once; the ten biggest clones make up 13%. The sequenced material came from PBMCs. The receptors were sampled from a woman aged 55-75 years with lung cancer.

This clone was detected a few times. This chain joins TRBV3-1 (or the pseudogene TRBV3-2) and TRBJ1-2; 8 bases align to TRBD1. This CDR3 is built from 16 residues. V lost 2 bases and J lost 7; bases outside the gene matches: 12. Germline V gives CDR1 LGHDT, CDR2 YNNKEL (reference sequence). CDR3 region: CASSQSLTTGGSGYTF. CDR3 in DNA: TGTGCCAGCAGCCAAAGTCTCACAACAGGGGGATCTGGCTACACCTTC.

This clone was detected only once. The J gene is TRBJ2-5, the V gene TRBV5-6; D is unclear. This CDR3 spans 13 amino acids. The V gene lost 2 bases and the J gene lost 5 bases, with 10 bases spanning the gap. Germline V CDR1 and CDR2: SGHDT, YYEEEE. CDR3 loop: CASSLNIGETQYF. DNA of the CDR3: TGTGCCAGCAGCTTAAATATTGGGGAGACCCAGTACTTC.

V and J are TRBV7-9 and TRBJ2-1; the D gene is possibly TRBD2 (6 bases). Germline V CDR1 and CDR2: SEHNR, FQNEAQ (reference sequence). V lost 8 bases and J lost 1, with 15 bases in between. This CDR3 spans 15 amino acids. The CDR3 loop is CASSGLRISYNEQFF. The CDR3 coding sequence is TGTGCCAGCTCGGGACTCCGAATATCCTACAATGAGCAGTTCTTC.

The rearrangement links TRBV12-3 or TRBV12-4 to TRBJ2-1; D unclear. V was trimmed by 3 bases and J by 9 bases, leaving 9 bases between them. The CDR3 runs 12 residues. The CDR3 protein is CASSLGISEQFF. The CDR3 bases are TGTGCCAGCAGTTTGGGAATCAGTGAGCAGTTCTTC.

The chain has TRBV10-3 and TRBJ1-1; D is possibly TRBD1 (5 bases). This CDR3 is built from 14 residues. Germline-derived CDR1 and CDR2 are ENHRY and SYGVKD. The V and J ends lost 4 bases and 0 bases respectively, with 9 bases between them. The CDR3: CAISATEMNTEAFF. CDR3 coding DNA: TGTGCCATCAGTGCGACAGAAATGAACACTGAAGCTTTCTTT.

The chain is built from TRBV19 and TRBJ1-5; TRBD1 is a possible D gene (6 bases). Germline lookup yields CDR1 LNHDA and CDR2 SQIVND (reference sequence). This CDR3 has 15 amino acids. The V end was cut by 6 bases, the J end by 1 base, with 13 bases between. Here the CDR3 reads CASRAQQGSNQPQHF. The CDR3 DNA reads as TGTGCCAGTAGGGCCCAACAGGGAAGCAATCAGCCCCAGCATTTT. Combining the CDR3 with reference TRBV19 and TRBJ1-5 gives the whole variable domain DGGITQSPKYLFRKEGQNVTLSCEQNLNHDAMYWYRQDPGQGLRLIYYSQIVNDFQKGDIAEGYSVSREKKESFPLTVTSAQKNPTAFYLCASRAQQGSNQPQHFGDGTRLSIL.

V gene TRBV5-1 combines with J gene TRBJ2-1; 11 bases match TRBD2. The length of the CDR3 is 16 residues. V was clipped by 4 bases and J by 8 bases; unmatched bases: 11. Looked up from germline, CDR1 is SGHRS and CDR2 is YFSETQ. The CDR3 DNA is TGCGCCAGCAGCATCGCCACTAGCGGGAGTCCGGATGAGCAGTTCTTC. Protein: CASSIATSGSPDEQFF.

The V call is TRBV5-1, the J call TRBJ2-1; no definite D call. The germline gives CDR1 SGHRS, CDR2 YFSETQ. This CDR3 has 16 amino acids. Between the trimmed V and J ends, which lost 0 bases and 2 bases, there was a span of 12 bases. CDR3 amino acids: CASSLGGSVAYNEQFF. The CDR3 nucleotides read TGCGCCAGCAGCTTGGGTGGGTCGGTTGCCTACAATGAGCAGTTCTTC.

The chain employs TRBV6-5 and TRBJ2-7; D is perhaps TRBD1 or TRBD2 (5 bases each). Trimming stripped 7 bases from V and 3 bases from J, with 16 bases between. Germline-derived CDR1 and CDR2 are MNHEY and SVGAGI. CDR3 length: 14 amino acids. CDR3 in DNA: TGTGCCAGCATCCCGGGGCAGGGATTCTACGAGCAGTACTTC. Amino acids: CASIPGQGFYEQYF.

V gene TRBV27 combines with J gene TRBJ1-6; the match to TRBD1 covers 12 bases. The germline gives CDR1 MNHEY, CDR2 SMNVEV (reference sequence). The CDR3 is 18 amino acids. V dropped 1 base and J dropped 8; count of bases not matched to a gene: 9. The CDR3 nucleotides read TGTGCCAGCAGTTTATATGGGACAGGGGGCGAGAGCCATTCACCCCTCCACTTT. This sequence encodes CASSLYGTGGESHSPLHF.

The chain links TRBV3-1 (or the pseudogene TRBV3-2) to TRBJ2-3; D gene ambiguous. Trimming stripped 4 bases from V and 6 bases from J, with 14 bases between. The length of the CDR3 is 14 residues. Germline loops: CDR1 LGHDT, CDR2 YNNKEL (reference sequence). CDR3 DNA sequence: TGTGCCAGCAGCCTGTCGGGTTCCGGGGATACGCAGTATTTT. Protein sequence: CASSLSGSGDTQYF.

The chain recombines TRBV7-3 with TRBJ2-7; TRBD1 aligns across 8 bases. Germline V CDR1 and CDR2: SGHTA, FQGTGA. This CDR3 region has 14 residues. With V trimmed by 3 bases and J by 1 base, 2 bases remained unmatched. CDR3 amino acids: CASSLDRDSYEQYF. In DNA, the CDR3 is TGTGCCAGCAGCTTGGACAGGGATTCCTACGAGCAGTACTTC.

DNA for the CDR3: TGTGCCAGCACCCCGGGCAGGGGGGCTAATGAAAAACTGTTTTTT. The encoded protein is CASTPGRGANEKLFF. The rearrangement uses TRBV3-1 (or the pseudogene TRBV3-2) and TRBJ1-4, with 7 bases that match TRBD1. CDR3 length equals 15 residues. Losses at the gene ends were 7 bases for V and 3 bases for J; bases not matched to a gene: 8. The germline V gene has CDR1 LGHDT and CDR2 YNNKEL (reference sequence).

As to this clone: Other DNA sequences from this sample encode an identical CDR3 as well. The chain links TRBV12-3 or TRBV12-4 to TRBJ2-5; D is undetermined. Deletions cut 3 bases from V and 4 bases from J, with 3 bases between. The CDR3 runs to 11 residues. The DNA of the CDR3 is TGTGCCAGCAGTTTGGGAGAGACCCAGTACTTC. Translation: CASSLGETQYF.

This rearrangement joins TRBV5-1 to TRBJ1-3; TRBD1 aligns across 9 bases. Germline loops: CDR1 SGHRS, CDR2 YFSETQ. This CDR3 is 15 amino acids long. The ends lost 3 bases at V and 8 bases at J; junction bases unmatched: 9. The CDR3 DNA is TGCGCCAGCAGCTCCACACCGGGACAGGGTTACACCATATATTTT. Its protein is CASSSTPGQGYTIYF.

The chain carries TRBV27 and TRBJ2-7, with D perhaps matching TRBD2 (5 bases). This CDR3 spans 14 amino acids. Germline V lookup: CDR1 MNHEY, CDR2 SMNVEV (reference sequence). Trimming took off 1 base at V and 6 bases at J, with 13 bases between the two ends. The DNA for the CDR3 is TGTGCCAGCAGTTTATTGTCCGAGGGTCGCGAGCAGTACTTC. It specifies CASSLLSEGREQYF.